Sequencing of this T cell receptor (beta chain) was carried out in a study of cytomegalovirus exposure and HLA in healthy donors (dated by TCRdb to 2017 to 2019). At the level of the whole study: An earlier analysis of some 500 of the donors reported approximately 300 Gb of sequence data and roughly 110 million unique TCR beta sequences from 150 million to 200 million T cells. An earlier analysis of more than 450 of the donors used high-throughput TCR beta sequencing to judge whether each TCR beta V gene segment behaved as functional or pseudogenic. Across under 500 genotyped donors of the cohort, an average of about 220,000 unique TCR beta nucleotide sequences per donor were sequenced, and roughly 20% of those sequences were non-productive. The number of donors typed differed by locus, with about 629-630 for A, B, C, DRB1 and DQB1, 522 for DQA1, 606 for DPA1, and 400 to 490 for DPB1. Of the 300 to 500 genotyped donors, roughly 80% were placed in the genetic ancestry cluster associated with self-reported Caucasian donors. Besides the first cohort of roughly 640 subjects, a separate validation cohort made up of roughly 130 different subjects was used. The study aimed to test whether cataloging public T cell receptors could reveal signatures of past pathogen exposure. In a later analysis, previously published TCR beta repertoires from more than 500 donors were re-analyzed and high-resolution HLA genotyping was added so that TCR occurrence patterns could be studied. An early release that covered some 630 HLA-typed donors contained around 300 gigabases of sequencing data and tens of millions of unique TCR sequences. A later genetic analysis took genome-wide SNP genotypes for about 55% of the roughly 700 donors and used that subset as a discovery cohort. Using immunosequencing, the study profiled T cell repertoires from 666 subjects and related those repertoires to cytomegalovirus serostatus. In the later analysis, no new phenotypic data were used to find candidate immune exposures; instead, reliance was placed on TCR beta sequences and their occurrence across donors. High-throughput TCR immunosequencing, statistical association of individual TCRs with disease status, and machine learning were combined to predict cytomegalovirus infection status. All discovery cohort repertoires had been generated using a single sequencing platform. Roughly 5 DR-DQ haplotypes were treated as single units for association and clustering because of strong linkage in the cohort. Alongside the repertoire data, information on donor age, sex, ethnicity and CMV serostatus was compiled. Both class I and class II loci were covered by HLA typing, at four-digit resolution.

General conclusions and limits of the study: The authors suggested that the approach could potentially be generalized to other disease states and immunological phenotypes. The study gave a list of 150 to 200 TCR beta chains associated with cytomegalovirus. A cluster of highly shared sequence variants was judged likely to represent a technical artifact of the sequencing pipeline. The classifier was reported to diagnose cytomegalovirus status with high specificity and sensitivity in both the original cohort and the validation cohort. A later analysis found that HLA-associated TCR beta chains were more clonally expanded and had lower generation probabilities than equally common non-associated chains. Compared with the roughly 600-donor mean, donors in an Asian-associated ancestry cluster had fewer N-insertions in productive TCRs, according to a later genetic analysis. The presence/absence analyses assumed that sequencing depth was roughly uniform across donors, and that assumption may not be true. Three of the identified cytomegalovirus-associated TCR beta chains were confirmed in vitro to be specific for cytomegalovirus antigens. Because the 87-base-pair reads could not distinguish some IMGT-functional V segments, including TRBV6-2 and TRBV6-3, those segments were excluded. Because counts were too low, around 18 rarely observed V segments, including chromosome 9 orphons, were left out of the earlier analysis of 587 of the donors. Assigning TCR associations to individual alleles was difficult when HLA alleles, especially DR and DQ, strongly co-occurred. A further reported finding was that TCR beta sequences accurately predicted the HLA-A and HLA-B alleles for most subjects in the first cohort. In a later analysis, around 17,000 TCR beta sequences were associated with specific HLA alleles at a false discovery rate of 0.05. In a later analysis, most CMV-associated TCR beta chains were found to appear HLA-restricted, with HLA associations seemingly driven largely by CMV exposure. This cohort had only TCR beta chains sequenced, and the lack of alpha or paired-chain data limited which features could be detected. According to a later analysis, parvovirus B19, influenza, CMV and Epstein-Barr virus appeared linked to several top co-occurrence clusters. Correlated functional status among segregating V segments might reflect linkage disequilibrium, but an unknown experimental factor could not be ruled out. Most TCR sequences were seen in very few donors, while some public TCRs were found in many individuals. The only immune exposure information available for the cohort was CMV serostatus. Because HLA typing was missing for some donors at each locus, association tests included only the typed subset. V-gene and J-gene trimming of TCR beta chains was associated with a missense DCLRE1C variant in a later genetic analysis, and the association was replicated in an independent cohort. An earlier analysis of around 540 of the donors showed that most TCR beta V segments appeared in productive rearrangements either about 87% or about 30% of the time, which broadly matched IMGT annotations. A later analysis found that TCR association rates varied across HLA loci, with DRB1 alleles showing the most associated TCRs and HLA-C alleles the fewest.

Relative to germline, V is 5 bases shorter and J is 1 base shorter, with 9 bases between their ends. Per the germline V gene (reference sequence), SGHKS is the CDR1 and YYEKEE is the CDR2. Its CDR3 holds 14 amino acids, cysteine through phenylalanine. Left in the record is the CDR3 DNA by itself, 42 bases read in frame from the first base. The cohort was made up of about 610 healthy bone marrow donors. Cohort members were all nominally healthy when sampled, although unrecorded immune exposures were likely present. The donor tested CMV seropositive and was one of the 289 seropositive cohort members. A peripheral blood sample was collected from each donor, and TCR beta sequencing was performed on peripheral blood mononuclear cells. The Qiagen DNeasy Blood Extraction Kit was used to extract genomic DNA from the blood cell samples. The library was made by the immunoSEQ multiplex PCR assay. The multiplex PCR relied on a mix of 60 forward primers for TCR Vbeta segments and 13 reverse primers for TCR Jbeta segments. Amplification of the CDR3 region of rearranged TCR beta genes was performed with a multiplex PCR assay on genomic DNA. On the Illumina HiSeq System, the amplified TCR beta libraries were sequenced as 87-base-pair reads. The original pipeline was this. Across the 640 or so repertoires, a later analysis counted approximately 75 million unique TCR beta chains, 8.5 million to 12 million of which were shared by at least two donors. To remove PCR and sequencing errors, raw reads were error-corrected and collapsed into unique sequences using a nearest-neighbor algorithm that merged closely related sequences. V, D and J gene segments were assigned by aligning CDR3 sequences to IMGT reference sequences. Each retained sequence needed at least a six-nucleotide match to both a V gene segment and a J gene segment. A rearrangement was called productive if the CDR3 had no stop codons and remained in frame with V and J, and every other rearrangement was called non-productive. Following IMGT convention, CDR3 was defined as the stretch from the second conserved V-encoded cysteine up to the conserved J-encoded phenylalanine. The earlier analysis of roughly 590 of the donors excluded sequences that lacked an unambiguous match to a single V gene segment. An earlier analysis of over 450 of the donors classified V segments as functional when productive rearrangements were above 56.7% and as segregating when the standard deviation between donors was above 5%. A statistical classification framework was built for diagnosing cytomegalovirus status from the catalog of TCR beta chain sequences. V and J gene assignment, in a later analysis, came from comparing TCR nucleotide sequences with IMGT/GENE-DB human TR gene sequences. In a later analysis, CDR3 sequences and most-parsimonious VDJ recombination scenarios were assigned using the TCRdist pipeline. In a later analysis, each TCR beta chain was defined by its CDR3 amino acid sequence together with its V-gene family, and reads lacking a unique V-gene family were excluded. A later analysis removed several hundred highly shared, low-generation-probability nucleotide sequences to deal with suspected cross-contamination and a sequencing artifact. A later analysis calculated a clonal expansion index for each public chain from normalized within-repertoire ranks of inferred template counts. A later analysis computed generation probabilities with a VDJ recombination model fitted to out-of-frame rearrangements, and checked the results against IGoR. In a later analysis, hypergeometric tests were used to score TCR-TCR, TCR-HLA and TCR-CMV co-occurrence, with a repertoire-size bias correction applied to TCR pairs. To estimate false discovery rates, a later analysis permuted the HLA or CMV assignments 20 times. A later analysis grouped co-occurring TCRs with DBSCAN, adding TCRdist sequence similarity when clustering within HLA-allele-positive subsets. Repertoires with fewer than 30,000 or more than 120,000 public chains were left out of co-occurrence clustering, as were a handful of repertoires with anomalous nucleotide sharing. The table was pulled from immuneACCESS by TCRdb, which kept in-frame rearrangements only. Such tables lose some clones; where checked, under half of the loss comes from unresolved V genes, and the rest has no known cause. The DNA gave D and trimming, while V, J and clone size come from that table. The sample table holds fewer than 200,000 clones, of which roughly 13% were seen once. The top ten clonotypes cover less than 8.5% of the sample.

This clone has a handful of counts. The antigen it binds to is not known. No per-base quality is available; no much larger clone lies one base away. The source of this sequence is a man aged 45 to 65 in good health and CMV-seropositive. In this chain, TRBV5-5 is recombined with TRBJ2-2; possibly the D gene is TRBD1, per 5 matching bases. Sequenced sample: PBMCs. The DNA sequence is as follows: TGTGCCAGCAGGTTCCAGGGGAACACCGGGGAGCTGTTTTTT. This encodes CASRFQGNTGELFF.